Listed here are 27 T cell receptor beta chains from one sample, sequenced in a study of T-cell memory formation after mild COVID-19. MiXCR was run by TCRdb on the 5' RACE reads, yielding one entry per CDR3 protein. This sample carries 450,000 to 650,000 distinct CDR3 sequences, roughly 20% of them seen once, and the ten largest clones take roughly an eighth. Sequenced material: PBMCs or a T cell subset sorted from them (not recorded which). The origin of the receptors is an adult woman who had mild COVID-19 (a few samples of this study predate the infection). Cell type and time point are not known.

The J gene is TRBJ1-2, the V gene TRBV7-2; 12 nucleotides line up with TRBD1. In germline, CDR1 is SGHTA, CDR2 FQGNSA. This CDR3 region has 19 residues. The ends lost 0 bases at V and 2 bases at J; junction bases unmatched: 10. In DNA, the CDR3 is TGTGCCAGCAGCTTAGCCTTCCGGGACAGGGGGCACGTCAACTATGGCTACACCTTC. Translated: CASSLAFRDRGHVNYGYTF.

This clonotype turned up a few times. The chain is built from TRBV12-3 or TRBV12-4 and TRBJ1-1; 8 bases map to TRBD1. With V trimmed by 7 bases and J by 3 bases, 7 bases remained unmatched. The CDR3 runs 14 residues. CDR3: CASNRGGAYTEAFF. The CDR3 nucleotides are TGTGCCAGCAACAGGGGGGGGGCCTACACTGAAGCTTTCTTT.

The V and J genes are TRBV27 and TRBJ2-1; the match to TRBD2 covers 7 bases. Per germline, CDR1 MNHEY and CDR2 SMNVEV (reference sequence). V shed 3 bases, J shed 4 bases, and the junction held 6 bases outside the gene matches. The CDR3 consists of 15 residues. CDR3 sequence: CASSFMGGVYNEQFF. DNA of the CDR3: TGTGCCAGCAGTTTTATGGGGGGGGTGTACAATGAGCAGTTCTTC.

This chain uses TRBV24-1 with TRBJ2-3; TRBD2 matches at 14 bases. Germline CDR1 and CDR2: KGHDR and SFDVKD. V dropped 10 bases and J dropped 6; count of bases not matched to a gene: 5. The CDR3 covers 14 residues. In DNA form, the CDR3 reads TGTGCCACTGGGACTAGCGGGAGTACGGATACGCAGTATTTT. Translation gives CATGTSGSTDTQYF.

At least ten counts were recorded for this clonotype. The V gene is TRBV5-1, the J gene TRBJ2-5; D is perhaps TRBD2 (6 bases). This CDR3 has 16 residues. V lost 0 bases and J 4 bases, leaving 16 bases between the germline ends. The germline V gene has CDR1 SGHRS and CDR2 YFSETQ. CDR3: CASSLESWRGRETQYF. The CDR3 DNA reads TGCGCCAGCAGCTTGGAATCATGGAGGGGACGAGAGACCCAGTACTTC. Filled out from reference TRBV5-1 and TRBJ2-5, the complete variable domain reads KAGVTQTPRYLIKTRGQQVTLSCSPISGHRSVSWYQQTPGQGLQFLFEYFSETQRNKGNFPGRFSGRQFSNSRSEMNVSTLELGDSALYLCASSLESWRGRETQYFGPGTRLLVL.

The chain couples TRBV19 to TRBJ2-2; D ambiguous. The CDR3 is made up of 12 amino acids. The germline V and J ends were trimmed by 0 bases and 6 bases, with 2 bases remaining between them. Germline assignment: CDR1 LNHDA and CDR2 SQIVND (reference sequence). CDR3 protein: CASSIDPGELFF. In nucleotides, the CDR3 is TGTGCCAGTAGTATAGACCCCGGGGAGCTGTTTTTT.

This chain links TRBV2 with TRBJ1-1; TRBD1 might be the D (6 bases). Trimming pared 3 bases from V and 1 base from J, leaving 15 bases between. The CDR3 has 16 amino acids. Looked up from germline, CDR1 is SNHLY and CDR2 is FYNNEI. CDR3 region: CASSEGHRLGNTEAFF. CDR3 DNA sequence: TGTGCCAGCAGTGAGGGACATCGGTTGGGGAACACTGAAGCTTTCTTT. The variable domain in full, completed from reference TRBV2 and TRBJ1-1, reads EPEVTQTPSHQVTQMGQEVILRCVPISNHLYFYWYRQILGQKVEFLVSFYNNEISEKSEIFDDQFSVERPDGSNFTLKIRSTKLEDSAMYFCASSEGHRLGNTEAFFGQGTRLTVV.

This clonotype was seen a few times. This rearrangement joins TRBV7-9 to TRBJ2-5; unclear D gene. With 7 bases removed from V and 5 bases from J, the gap between germline ends came to 14 bases. Germline loops: CDR1 SEHNR, CDR2 FQNEAQ (reference sequence). There are 13 residues in the CDR3. CDR3 region: CASTPGPMETQYF. DNA for the CDR3: TGTGCCAGCACCCCGGGTCCGATGGAGACCCAGTACTTC. The complete variable domain, with remaining parts taken from reference TRBV7-9 and TRBJ2-5, reads DTGVSQNPRHKITKRGQNVTFRCDPISEHNRLYWYRQTLGQGPEFLTYFQNEAQLEKSRLLSDRFSAERPKGSFSTLEIQRTEQGDSAMYLCASTPGPMETQYFGPGTRLLVL.

A few counts support this clonotype. V usage is TRBV6-2 or TRBV6-3 and J usage is TRBJ2-2; the D gene is possibly TRBD2 (6 bases). Germline V lookup: CDR1 MNHEY, CDR2 SVGEGT. This CDR3 spans 15 amino acids. The germline V and J ends were trimmed by 8 bases and 10 bases, with 23 bases remaining between them. The CDR3 spells CASDSTGTLYPELFF. CDR3 in DNA: TGTGCCAGCGACTCCACCGGGACTCTCTACCCGGAGCTGTTTTTT.

The rearrangement uses TRBV7-2 and TRBJ2-5; 7 bases are shared with TRBD1. Germline CDR1 reads SGHTA; CDR2 reads FQGNSA. The CDR3 is 13 residues long. The junction had 7 bases not matched to a gene; V was cut back by 7 bases and J by 5 bases. CDR3 nucleotide sequence: TGTGCCAGCAACGACAGGGTCGGGGAGACCCAGTACTTC. Translated, it gives CASNDRVGETQYF.

This clonotype was counted at least ten times. The gene calls are TRBV6-6 and TRBJ1-1, with D tentatively TRBD1 (5 bases). The V gene's germline CDR1 is MNHNY and CDR2 SVGAGI (reference sequence). The CDR3 contains 22 residues. V lost 1 base and J 0 bases, leaving 30 bases between the germline ends. The CDR3 coding sequence is TGTGCCAGCAGTTACTACAGCCCGGCGAGCACCATAAACAGGCGAATGAACACTGAAGCTTTCTTT. This codes for CASSYYSPASTINRRMNTEAFF.

This clonotype was picked up a small number of times. The chain links TRBV6-5 to TRBJ1-1, with 7 bases that match TRBD1. There are 12 residues in the CDR3. V was pared by 4 bases and J by 8 bases, with 4 bases of the junction left unmatched. The germline gives CDR1 MNHEY, CDR2 SVGAGI. The CDR3: CASSFRDREAFF. DNA of the CDR3: TGTGCCAGCAGTTTCCGGGACAGAGAAGCTTTCTTT.

The genes are TRBV12-3 or TRBV12-4 and TRBJ2-1; 9 bases agree with TRBD1. The CDR3 spans 14 residues. V shed 5 bases and J 7 bases; nucleotides not matched to a gene: 6. The CDR3 reads CASSAGTGTNEQFF. DNA for the CDR3: TGTGCCAGCAGTGCCGGGACAGGGACGAATGAGCAGTTCTTC.

This clonotype turned up a few times. The gene calls are TRBV6-5 and TRBJ2-7; 10 bases map to TRBD1. Germline trimming cut 0 bases from V and 2 bases from J; bases unmatched to any gene: 7. The CDR3 covers 17 residues. Per the germline V gene, CDR1 is MNHEY and CDR2 is SVGAGI. DNA of the CDR3: TGTGCCAGCAGTTACTCGGGATTCGGGACAGGGGCCTACGAGCAGTACTTC. Its translation: CASSYSGFGTGAYEQYF.

The DNA of the CDR3 is TGTGCCAGCAGTCCTCTTTTGACAGGGTCCGTCTCTGGCTACACCTTC. It yields the protein CASSPLLTGSVSGYTF. The chain employs TRBV2 and TRBJ1-2; 7 bases agree with TRBD1. The CDR3 totals 16 residues. Germline V gene data show CDR1 as SNHLY and CDR2 as FYNNEI. With 5 bases clipped from V and 7 bases from J, the junction kept 16 bases outside the gene matches. Based on the CDR3 plus reference TRBV2 and TRBJ1-2, the full variable domain is EPEVTQTPSHQVTQMGQEVILRCVPISNHLYFYWYRQILGQKVEFLVSFYNNEISEKSEIFDDQFSVERPDGSNFTLKIRSTKLEDSAMYFCASSPLLTGSVSGYTFGSGTRLTVV.

J is TRBJ1-4 and V is TRBV7-9; no firm D call. The CDR3 is made up of 16 amino acids. Trimming shortened V by 4 bases and J by 5 bases, and 17 bases separated the two germline ends. Germline V gene lookup returns CDR1 SEHNR and CDR2 FQNEAQ (reference sequence). Here the CDR3 DNA reads TGTGCCAGCAGCTGGGCTGGGCAGCGGGCGAATGAAAAACTGTTTTTT. This gives the protein CASSWAGQRANEKLFF.

The table lists this clonotype with a few counts. V gene TRBV20-1 combines with J gene TRBJ2-1, with TRBD1 matching over 9 bases. The trim removed 5 bases at V and 5 bases at J, leaving 7 bases unmatched. This CDR3 comprises 14 residues. Germline CDR1 DFQATT, CDR2 SNEGSKA (reference sequence). CDR3 in amino acids: CSASRTGVNNEQFF. CDR3 DNA sequence: TGCAGTGCTTCGAGGACAGGGGTCAACAATGAGCAGTTCTTC.

The chain links TRBV12-3 or TRBV12-4 to TRBJ2-3; D might be TRBD2 (5 bases). The CDR3 spans 18 residues. Trimming cost V 0 bases and J 1 base, with 17 bases left between them. CDR3 residues: CASSLAFIRLARTDTQYF. Here the CDR3 DNA reads TGTGCCAGCAGTTTAGCGTTTATCAGGCTAGCCCGCACAGATACGCAGTATTTT.

The chain employs TRBV12-3 or TRBV12-4 and TRBJ1-2; D is unresolved. The V gene lost 3 bases and the J gene lost 1 base, with 12 bases spanning the gap. This CDR3 is built from 15 residues. CDR3 sequence: CASSLWKRGNYGYTF. The CDR3 region has the DNA TGTGCCAGCAGTTTGTGGAAACGGGGTAACTATGGCTACACCTTC.

This clonotype was seen a few times. This CDR3 reads CAIRGPTDTQYF. CDR3 DNA sequence: TGTGCCATCCGGGGGCCGACAGATACGCAGTATTTT. The chain links TRBV10-3 to TRBJ2-3, with D perhaps TRBD1 or TRBD2 (6 bases each). The CDR3 contains 12 residues. Germline assignment: CDR1 ENHRY and CDR2 SYGVKD. Deletions cut 8 bases from V and 3 bases from J, with 9 bases between.

The gene calls are TRBV12-3 or TRBV12-4 and TRBJ2-7; TRBD1 aligns across 7 bases. V shed 6 bases and J 3 bases; nucleotides not matched to a gene: 8. This CDR3 spans 14 amino acids. The CDR3 spells CASSHISGGYEQYF. CDR3 sequence (DNA): TGTGCCAGCAGCCATATATCAGGGGGCTACGAGCAGTACTTC.

In this sample, this clonotype turned up once. The V gene is TRBV4-3, the J gene TRBJ1-4, with D possibly TRBD1 on 6 matching bases. Per germline, CDR1 LGHNA and CDR2 YSLEER. The CDR3 sequence is 13 residues long. Trimming pared 3 bases from V and 5 bases from J, leaving 7 bases between. CDR3 sequence reads: CASSHDRNEKLFF. CDR3 nucleotide sequence: TGCGCCAGCAGCCACGACAGGAATGAAAAACTGTTTTTT.

V usage is TRBV7-7 and J usage is TRBJ2-7; the match to TRBD1 covers 11 bases. Germline-derived CDR1 and CDR2 are SSHAT and FNYEAQ (reference sequence). The CDR3 sequence is 15 residues long. Germline trimming cut 3 bases from V and 3 bases from J; bases unmatched to any gene: 4. Written as DNA, the CDR3 is TGTGCCAGCAGCTTCGGACAGGGGGCTATCTACGAGCAGTACTTC. Translating gives CASSFGQGAIYEQYF.

Ten or more counts support this clonotype. This sequence joins TRBV12-3 or TRBV12-4 and TRBJ2-1; a weak D match, TRBD2 (5 bases). CDR3 length equals 19 residues. Deletions cut 1 base from V and 0 bases from J, with 19 bases between. The CDR3, as DNA: TGTGCCAGCAGTTTAGGTATATGGGCTAGCATGAGCTCCTACAATGAGCAGTTCTTC. Translating it yields CASSLGIWASMSSYNEQFF.

This clonotype was detected only a few times. V gene TRBV12-3 or TRBV12-4 combines with J gene TRBJ2-1; TRBD2 matches at 12 bases. The CDR3 is 14 amino acids. V lost 7 bases, J lost 5 bases, and 3 bases stayed unmatched. CDR3 region: CASTGLAGNNEQFF. Written as DNA, the CDR3 is TGTGCCAGCACTGGACTAGCGGGGAACAATGAGCAGTTCTTC.

This clonotype was seen more than once but under ten times. The germline gene is not matched at one end of the junction; a read error may be the cause. The gene calls are TRBV4-1 and TRBJ2-7; TRBD2 matches 10 bases. Germline loops: CDR1 MGHRA, CDR2 YSYEKL. The CDR3 spans 17 residues. As DNA, the CDR3 is TGCGCCAGCAGGCAAGAGGATGGAGTAGCGGGGGGATACGAGCAGTACTTC. Its translation: CASRQEDGVAGGYEQYF.

The table lists this clonotype with a few counts. The chain links TRBV5-1 to TRBJ2-2; 8 positions agree with TRBD2. The J segment lost 3 bases and the V segment lost 6 bases, leaving 7 bases of the junction unmatched. Germline V gene sequence: CDR1 SGHRS, CDR2 YFSETQ. The CDR3 extends over 15 amino acids. As DNA, the CDR3 is TGCGCCAGCAATAGCGGGACGCGGGACACCGGGGAGCTGTTTTTT. Amino acid sequence: CASNSGTRDTGELFF.